This TCR beta chain was sequenced in a study of technical replicates of blood from a few donors. Generated by immunoSEQ multiplex PCR, the TCRdb table keeps only in-frame clones and is missing some. The sample shows 80,000 to 90,000 clones, around 94% of them seen only once. This clone was observed once. CDR1 and CDR2 (germline): MNHNS, SASEGT. This CDR3 is built from 15 residues. J lost 3 bases, V lost 6 bases, and 8 bases had no gene match. The chain joins TRBV6-1 to TRBJ2-7, with 10 bases lining up with TRBD2. The sequenced sample consisted of T cells isolated from PBMCs. The source is a human donor in good health. CDR3 sequence: CASRAEAGGLYEQYF. In DNA form, the CDR3 reads TGTGCCAGCAGGGCCGAAGCGGGAGGGCTCTACGAGCAGTACTTC.